The 3 T cell receptor beta chains listed next were all sequenced from one sample in a study of naive and memory T cell subsets. The treatment here: skin biopsy from PPD injection site in Mantoux-positive individual. Input was about 1 to 1000 ng of DNase-treated total RNA without cell sorting. Alpha and beta constant region primers primed reverse transcription for blood and skin samples. TCRdb re-called the UMI-ligation and nested PCR reads with MiXCR, one entry per CDR3 protein. This table has about 20,000 distinct CDR3 sequences, approximately 9.7% appearing once. Source: skin, taken from a tuberculin skin test site. All receptors come from an adult in good health.

This clonotype was seen repeatedly, ten times or more. The CDR3 nucleotides are TGTGCCAGCAGTGATGGGACAGGGGGACCAGATACGCAGTATTTT. Translation: CASSDGTGGPDTQYF. The chain has TRBV6-4 and TRBJ2-3; 11 bases are shared with TRBD1. The length of the CDR3 is 15 residues. V lost 3 bases, J lost 4 bases, and 3 bases stayed unmatched. The germline gives CDR1 MRHNA, CDR2 SNTAGT.

This chain joins TRBV10-2 and TRBJ2-7, with 9 bases fitting TRBD2. J gave up 6 bases and V 4 bases, and 4 bases lay outside the gene matches. Germline V lookup: CDR1 WSHSY, CDR2 SAAADI. There are 13 residues in the CDR3. The CDR3 nucleotides read TGCGCCAGCAGTGTGGGACTAGCTGTCGAGCAGTACTTC. It encodes CASSVGLAVEQYF.

This clonotype was detected only a few times. The chain recombines TRBV27 with TRBJ1-2; D remains ambiguous. Germline loops: CDR1 MNHEY, CDR2 SMNVEV (reference sequence). The CDR3 extends over 12 amino acids. The germline V and J ends were trimmed by 6 bases and 5 bases, with 10 bases remaining between them. The CDR3, as DNA: TGTGCCAGCAGGGGTTTACGTTATGGCTACACCTTC. Translated, it gives CASRGLRYGYTF.